Listed here are 27 T cell receptor beta chains from one sample, sequenced in a study of beta chain features in type 1 diabetes. Expressed TCRB transcripts were sequenced because the isolated RNA had all been reverse transcribed beforehand. Profiling relied on immunoSEQ multiplex PCR, and the TCRdb table lists in-frame clones only, not all of them. The sample holds almost 250,000 clones, 14% seen once. The specimen was naive CD4+ T cells from blood. These receptors all stem from a woman in her forties in good health.

The genes are TRBV5-6 and TRBJ1-1; TRBD1 matches 10 bases. Germline V CDR1 and CDR2: SGHDT, YYEEEE. The CDR3 is made up of 15 amino acids. Germline trimming cut 3 bases from V and 1 base from J; bases unmatched to any gene: 3. In nucleotides, the CDR3 is TGTGCCAGCAGCTGGGGACAGGGGCAGAACACTGAAGCTTTCTTT. This sequence encodes CASSWGQGQNTEAFF.

The chain carries TRBV4-1 and TRBJ2-7; 8 nucleotides align to TRBD1. Per germline, CDR1 MGHRA and CDR2 YSYEKL. The CDR3 is 15 amino acids. The junction had 8 bases not matched to a gene; V was cut back by 4 bases and J by 3 bases. The CDR3 loop reads CASSPTGQGFYEQYF. CDR3 nucleotide sequence: TGCGCCAGCAGCCCCACCGGACAGGGTTTCTACGAGCAGTACTTC.

This chain joins TRBV6-5 and TRBJ1-2; no reliable D call. The CDR3 totals 13 residues. Germline loops: CDR1 MNHEY, CDR2 SVGAGI. V lost 7 bases to trimming and J lost 3 bases, with 12 bases between them. The CDR3 DNA is TGTGCCAGCATAGATCCGAGAGACTATGGCTACACCTTC. Its protein product is CASIDPRDYGYTF.

This CDR3 reads CASSLQGVREKLFF. The DNA of the CDR3 is TGTGCCAGCAGCTTGCAGGGGGTGCGGGAAAAACTGTTTTTT. V and J are TRBV7-6 and TRBJ1-4; 7 bases map to TRBD1. The trim removed 3 bases at V and 8 bases at J, leaving 6 bases unmatched. Germline CDR1 is SGHVS and CDR2 is FNYEAQ. The length of the CDR3 is 14 residues.

This clone occurred a few times. This chain joins TRBV9 and TRBJ1-2, with a weak D call TRBD1 (6 bases). Germline CDR1 reads SGDLS; CDR2 reads YYNGEE. V dropped 3 bases and J dropped 4 bases, with 16 bases sitting between them. The CDR3 length is 15 residues. In DNA, the CDR3 is TGTGCCAGCAGCGGGGGGCAGGAAGGCCCCTATGGCTACACCTTC. This sequence encodes CASSGGQEGPYGYTF.

This clone has only a few counts. In DNA form, the CDR3 reads TGTGCCACCAGCAGAGATCTGAATCAGCCCCAGCATTTT. Amino acids: CATSRDLNQPQHF. The chain uses TRBV15 and TRBJ1-5; D is ambiguous. The CDR3 is 13 residues long. The germline V gene has CDR1 LNHNV and CDR2 YYDKDF (reference sequence). Deletions cut 0 bases from V and 4 bases from J, with 4 bases between.

There are a few counts of this clone. The chain joins TRBV4-1 to TRBJ2-6; D perhaps matches TRBD1 (5 bases). CDR3 length equals 17 residues. V lost 1 base, J lost 2 bases, and 12 bases lay in between. Germline CDR1 reads MGHRA; CDR2 reads YSYEKL. CDR3 protein: CASSQGGSLTGANVLTF. The CDR3, as DNA: TGCGCCAGCAGCCAAGGGGGCTCGCTAACTGGGGCCAACGTCCTGACTTTC.

This clone turned up a few times. The chain uses TRBV5-6 and TRBJ2-7, with a weak D call TRBD2 (5 bases). The V end was cut by 5 bases, the J end by 0 bases, with 21 bases between. The CDR3 covers 17 residues. The germline V gene encodes CDR1 SGHDT and CDR2 YYEEEE. This CDR3 is CASSSPLEDSSSYEQYF. The CDR3 bases are TGTGCCAGCAGTTCCCCTTTGGAGGACTCGAGCTCCTACGAGCAGTACTTC.

The V and J genes are TRBV5-1 and TRBJ1-1, with TRBD1 as a possible D gene (6 bases). V was pared by 4 bases and J by 5 bases, with 24 bases between. This CDR3 comprises 17 residues. The germline gives CDR1 SGHRS, CDR2 YFSETQ. CDR3 sequence: CASSPAGGRGGRTEAFF. The CDR3 nucleotides read TGCGCCAGCAGCCCGGCCGGGGGGCGCGGAGGGAGGACTGAAGCTTTCTTT.

This clone has only a few counts. The J gene is TRBJ1-4, the V gene TRBV7-8; D might be TRBD1 (6 bases). The CDR3 is 14 residues long. V was clipped by 5 bases and J by 4 bases, with 11 bases between them. CDR1 and CDR2 from the germline V gene are SGHVS and FQNEAQ. This chain's CDR3 is CASSRDRNNEKLFF. In DNA form, the CDR3 reads TGTGCCAGCAGCCGCGACAGGAATAATGAAAAACTGTTTTTT.

The chain recombines TRBV4-1 with TRBJ1-1; TRBD1 matches 11 bases. With V trimmed by 4 bases and J by 4 bases, 5 bases remained unmatched. CDR1 MGHRA and CDR2 YSYEKL come from the germline V gene. This CDR3 has 15 residues. The CDR3 region is CASSLGTGGGTEAFF. The CDR3 nucleotides are TGCGCCAGCAGCCTCGGGACAGGGGGGGGCACTGAAGCTTTCTTT.

The V and J genes are TRBV5-1 and TRBJ1-4; 7 bases match TRBD1. The CDR3 is 15 amino acids. With V trimmed by 4 bases and J by 0 bases, 3 bases remained unmatched. Germline V gene lookup returns CDR1 SGHRS and CDR2 YFSETQ. The CDR3 DNA is TGCGCCAGCAGCCCGCAGGGGGCAACTAATGAAAAACTGTTTTTT. As protein: CASSPQGATNEKLFF.

In its sample, this clone was seen a few times. One junction end does not reproduce the germline sequence, and a read error may be involved. This rearrangement joins TRBV7-2 to TRBJ1-2; D might be TRBD1 (6 bases). Germline assignment: CDR1 SGHTA and CDR2 FQGNSA. This CDR3 region has 12 residues. The CDR3 DNA reads as TGTGCCAGCAGGGGCGAAGGGGGGGCCGGGAACTTC. Its translation: CASRGEGGAGNF. The variable domain in full, completed from reference TRBV7-2 and TRBJ1-2, reads GAGVSQSPSNKVTEKGKDVELRCDPISGHTALYWYRQSLGQGLEFLIYFQGNSAPDKSGLPSDRFSAERTGGSVSTLTIQRTQQEDSAVYLCASRGEGGAGNFGSGTRLTVV.

The chain carries TRBV10-1 and TRBJ2-1; 9 bases align to TRBD2. Germline CDR1 reads WNHNN; CDR2 reads SYGVQD (reference sequence). J was trimmed by 7 bases and V by 6 bases; bases with no gene match: 13. CDR3 length: 16 amino acids. As DNA, the CDR3 is TGCGCCAGCAGCGTTTGGAGCGGGGGGCCGGGGAATGAGCAGTTCTTC. Translated, it gives CASSVWSGGPGNEQFF.

This clone was picked up a small number of times. The chain couples TRBV14 to TRBJ2-5, with D possibly matching TRBD2 (6 bases). Between the trimmed V and J ends, which lost 4 bases and 1 base, there was a span of 13 bases. Germline assignment: CDR1 SGHDN and CDR2 FVKESK. The length of the CDR3 is 15 residues. The CDR3 DNA is TGTGCCAGCAGCCCTCTACGGGGGATCCAAGAGACCCAGTACTTC. Amino acid sequence: CASSPLRGIQETQYF.

This chain uses TRBV13 with TRBJ2-7; possible D gene TRBD2, 6 bases. The CDR3 runs to 19 residues. CDR1 is PRHDT and CDR2 is FYEKMQ in the germline V gene (reference sequence). V dropped 5 bases and J dropped 5 bases, with 31 bases sitting between them. The CDR3 bases are TGTGCCAGCAGCCTAATTCCTCGTTGGGGCCAGGGAGGTTTAAACGAGCAGTACTTC. It yields the protein CASSLIPRWGQGGLNEQYF.

The V gene is TRBV5-1, the J gene TRBJ1-1; maybe TRBD1 (6 bases). CDR1 is SGHRS, CDR2 YFSETQ, per germline. Trimming shortened V by 4 bases and J by 5 bases, and 18 bases separated the two germline ends. The length of the CDR3 is 15 residues. CDR3 sequence: CASSPRPGQSTEAFF. CDR3 in DNA: TGCGCCAGCAGCCCCCGGCCCGGACAGTCTACTGAAGCTTTCTTT. Full variable domain (remainder filled in from reference TRBV5-1 and TRBJ1-1): KAGVTQTPRYLIKTRGQQVTLSCSPISGHRSVSWYQQTPGQGLQFLFEYFSETQRNKGNFPGRFSGRQFSNSRSEMNVSTLELGDSALYLCASSPRPGQSTEAFFGQGTRLTVV.

The chain employs TRBV5-4 and TRBJ2-5; no definite D call. The germline gives CDR1 SGHNT, CDR2 YYREEE (reference sequence). Trimming cost V 3 bases and J 0 bases, with 6 bases left between them. The CDR3 covers 13 residues. The CDR3 DNA reads as TGTGCCAGCAGCTCCCCGGACCAAGAGACCCAGTACTTC. This sequence encodes CASSSPDQETQYF.

This clone was recorded a few times. The V call is TRBV19, the J call TRBJ1-2, with D unclear. This CDR3 has 13 amino acids. V gave up 9 bases and J gave up 3 bases, with 14 bases separating them. Per the germline V gene, CDR1 is LNHDA and CDR2 is SQIVND (reference sequence). The CDR3 sequence: CASVPGQYYGYTF. In nucleotides, the CDR3 is TGTGCCAGCGTACCTGGGCAGTACTATGGCTACACCTTC.

This chain connects TRBV5-4 to TRBJ2-7, with D possibly matching TRBD1 (6 bases). Germline lookup yields CDR1 SGHNT and CDR2 YYREEE (reference sequence). This CDR3 is built from 15 residues. Trimming removed 2 bases from V and 10 bases from J, with 22 bases in between. The CDR3 DNA reads as TGTGCCAGCAGCTTAGGGGGTGATGGGGCGGCACTCCAGTACTTC. Its translation: CASSLGGDGAALQYF.

The table lists this clone with a few counts. This chain links TRBV7-9 with TRBJ2-3; D uncertain. The CDR3 is made up of 14 amino acids. Germline V gene lookup returns CDR1 SEHNR and CDR2 FQNEAQ (reference sequence). With 5 bases removed from V and 6 bases from J, the gap between germline ends came to 15 bases. In nucleotides, the CDR3 is TGTGCCAGCAGCATTAGTGGTTATAAGGATACGCAGTATTTT. The encoded protein is CASSISGYKDTQYF.

V is TRBV7-9 and J is TRBJ2-3; TRBD1 matches 8 bases. The CDR3 is made up of 14 amino acids. Trimming took 3 bases from V and 4 from J; bases not matched to a gene: 3. CDR1 and CDR2 (germline): SEHNR, FQNEAQ (reference sequence). For the CDR3, the DNA is TGTGCCAGCAGCTTCGGACAGGGCCCAGATACGCAGTATTTT. Residues: CASSFGQGPDTQYF. Together with reference TRBV7-9 and TRBJ2-3, the CDR3 gives the full variable domain: DTGVSQNPRHKITKRGQNVTFRCDPISEHNRLYWYRQTLGQGPEFLTYFQNEAQLEKSRLLSDRFSAERPKGSFSTLEIQRTEQGDSAMYLCASSFGQGPDTQYFGPGTRLTVL.

In this sample, this clone turned up a few times. This chain joins TRBV29-1 and TRBJ2-7; 10 nucleotides align to TRBD1. V lost 4 bases to trimming and J lost 4 bases; unmatched junction nucleotides: 7. The CDR3 has 14 residues. CDR1 and CDR2 from the germline V gene are SQVTM and ANQGSEA. The CDR3 here is CSVAGTGEDYEQYF. Here the CDR3 DNA reads TGCAGCGTTGCGGGGACAGGGGAAGATTACGAGCAGTACTTC.

The chain has TRBV5-4 and TRBJ1-3; 9 nucleotides align to TRBD1. J was trimmed by 0 bases and V by 4 bases; bases with no gene match: 11. This CDR3 has 18 residues. The germline gives CDR1 SGHNT, CDR2 YYREEE (reference sequence). The CDR3 bases are TGTGCCAGCAGCCCGTCCGGGACAGGGCTTATCTCTGGAAACACCATATATTTT. This sequence encodes CASSPSGTGLISGNTIYF.

This rearrangement joins TRBV2 to TRBJ2-2, with a weak D call TRBD1 (5 bases). CDR3 size: 17 residues. CDR1 and CDR2 (germline): SNHLY, FYNNEI. V gave up 4 bases and J gave up 0 bases, with 15 bases separating them. The CDR3 loop is CASSGKRRQSNTGELFF. CDR3 sequence (DNA): TGTGCCAGCAGTGGGAAAAGGCGACAGTCGAACACCGGGGAGCTGTTTTTT.

This clone was detected only a few times. The rearrangement links TRBV6-6 to TRBJ2-1; 8 bases agree with TRBD2. J was trimmed by 8 bases and V by 7 bases; bases with no gene match: 7. There are 13 residues in the CDR3. Germline V gene lookup returns CDR1 MNHNY and CDR2 SVGAGI (reference sequence). Here the CDR3 reads CASISGGGDEQFF. As DNA, the CDR3 is TGTGCCAGCATCAGCGGGGGTGGCGATGAGCAGTTCTTC.

This clone was seen more than once but under ten times. J is TRBJ2-3 and V is TRBV5-1; 10 bases line up with TRBD2. With 5 bases clipped from V and 0 bases from J, the junction kept 12 bases outside the gene matches. This CDR3 spans 18 amino acids. Germline V gene data show CDR1 as SGHRS and CDR2 as YFSETQ. The CDR3, as DNA: TGCGCCAGCAGTGGGGGCCTAGCGGGGGTCCCCAGCACAGATACGCAGTATTTT. Residues: CASSGGLAGVPSTDTQYF.